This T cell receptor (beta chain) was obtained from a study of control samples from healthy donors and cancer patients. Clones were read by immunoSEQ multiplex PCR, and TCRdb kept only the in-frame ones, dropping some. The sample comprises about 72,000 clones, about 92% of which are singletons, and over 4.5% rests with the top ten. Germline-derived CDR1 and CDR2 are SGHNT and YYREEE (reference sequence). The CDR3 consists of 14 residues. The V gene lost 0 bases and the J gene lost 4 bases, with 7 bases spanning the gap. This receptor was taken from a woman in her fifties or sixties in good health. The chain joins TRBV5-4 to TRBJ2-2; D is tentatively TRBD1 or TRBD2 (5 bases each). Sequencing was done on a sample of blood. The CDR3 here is CASSLGGSTGELFF. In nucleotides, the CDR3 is TGTGCCAGCAGCTTGGGGGGGTCCACCGGGGAGCTGTTTTTT.